This T cell receptor beta chain is drawn from a study of blood T cell repertoires in COVID-19. The overall study: COVID-19 samples from acute and convalescent phases originated in the United States, Italy and Spain. Sources were T cells, B-cell-depleted T cells, or PBMCs; the material itself was cDNA or gDNA.

In the original workflow: For nucleated cells, counts were estimated from reference gene primer amplification. Repertoires were generated with immunoSEQ multiplex PCR, while TCRdb's copy carries only in-frame clones and drops some. V and J calls and clone size are given by that table; D and trimming were obtained from the DNA. Among tens of thousands of clones listed, around nine tenths were seen once. Source material: peripheral blood. This TCR was recovered from a man aged 55 to 69 with active COVID-19.

DNA of the CDR3: TGCGCCAGCAGGCTAGCGGGAGGTCGAAGCACAGATACGCAGTATTTT. This codes for CASRLAGGRSTDTQYF. The V and J genes are TRBV10-2 and TRBJ2-3; the match to TRBD2 covers 11 bases. The CDR3 totals 16 residues. Germline loops: CDR1 WSHSY, CDR2 SAAADI. The trim removed 6 bases at V and 0 bases at J, leaving 5 bases unmatched.